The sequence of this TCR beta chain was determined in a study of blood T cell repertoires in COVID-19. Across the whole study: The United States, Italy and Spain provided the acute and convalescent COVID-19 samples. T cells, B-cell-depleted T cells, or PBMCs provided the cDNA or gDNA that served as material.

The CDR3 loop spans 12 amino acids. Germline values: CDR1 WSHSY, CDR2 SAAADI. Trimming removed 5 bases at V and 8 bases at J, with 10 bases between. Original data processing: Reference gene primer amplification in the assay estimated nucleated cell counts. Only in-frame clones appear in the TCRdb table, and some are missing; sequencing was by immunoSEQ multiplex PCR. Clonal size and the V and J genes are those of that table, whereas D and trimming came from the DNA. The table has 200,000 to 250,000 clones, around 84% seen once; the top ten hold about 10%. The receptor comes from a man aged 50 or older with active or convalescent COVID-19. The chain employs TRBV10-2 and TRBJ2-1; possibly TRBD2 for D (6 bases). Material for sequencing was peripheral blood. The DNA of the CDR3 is TGCGCCAGCAGTCTAGCGATCGATGAGCAGTTCTTC. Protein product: CASSLAIDEQFF.